Shown below are 17 T cell receptor beta chains from a single sample sequenced in a study of T cell responses to AZD1222 COVID-19 vaccine (dated by TCRdb to the early 2020s). Explained via the paper, the time point label denotes: about 28 days (+/-7) after the second vaccine dose. The library was prepared using the immunoSEQ multiplex PCR assay. Here the immuneACCESS table is served through TCRdb, limited to in-frame sequences with V and J called. Missing clones are a known gap in these copies; in checked studies unresolved V genes cover under half, and the rest lacks a known reason. The sample has under 140,000 clones on record, 94% of them singletons. The ten largest clones represent around 2.8% of the sample. The specimen was peripheral blood, collected 28 days after the second AZD1222 dose. These TCRs come from an adult who received the AZD1222 COVID-19 vaccine.

The chain uses TRBV7-9 and TRBJ1-5; D is unresolved. The V gene's germline CDR1 is SEHNR and CDR2 FQNEAQ (reference sequence). The CDR3 has 16 residues. V was trimmed by 1 base and J by 3 bases, leaving 13 bases between them. The CDR3 region is CASSLGTGPVNQPQHF. CDR3 sequence (DNA): TGTGCCAGCAGCTTAGGCACTGGGCCCGTCAATCAGCCCCAGCATTTT.

This clone was seen many times. This chain links TRBV3-1 (or the pseudogene TRBV3-2) with TRBJ1-2; D might be TRBD1 (6 bases). V lost 0 bases, J lost 6 bases, and 11 bases lay in between. In germline, CDR1 is LGHDT, CDR2 YNNKEL (reference sequence). CDR3 length: 14 amino acids. This CDR3 reads CASSQDAGAHGYTF. The CDR3 DNA reads TGTGCCAGCAGCCAAGATGCGGGGGCGCATGGCTACACCTTC.

V and J are TRBV11-2 and TRBJ1-5; 7 positions match TRBD1. The J segment lost 5 bases and the V segment lost 4 bases, leaving 14 bases of the junction unmatched. The CDR3 runs to 17 residues. CDR1 and CDR2 from the germline V gene are SGHAT and FQNNGV. CDR3 protein: CASSSVKRRGEDQPQHF. In DNA, the CDR3 is TGTGCCAGCAGCTCCGTTAAACGCAGGGGGGAGGATCAGCCCCAGCATTTT.

V and J are TRBV6-2 or TRBV6-3 and TRBJ1-5; D perhaps matches TRBD1 (5 bases). V lost 4 bases to trimming and J lost 3 bases, with 13 bases between them. Germline values: CDR1 MNHEY, CDR2 SVGEGT. The CDR3 is made up of 15 amino acids. The CDR3 bases are TGTGCCAGCAGTTCCTTCCGGGACCCCAATCAGCCCCAGCATTTT. Encoded protein: CASSSFRDPNQPQHF.

The chain combines TRBV13 with TRBJ2-1, with 9 bases aligning to TRBD2. This CDR3 has 14 amino acids. The V segment lost 3 bases and the J segment 5 bases; nucleotides outside the gene matches: 2. In germline, CDR1 is PRHDT, CDR2 FYEKMQ (reference sequence). The CDR3 DNA reads as TGTGCCAGCAGCTTTGTAGCGGGGGACAATGAGCAGTTCTTC. This translates into CASSFVAGDNEQFF.

The chain has TRBV4-2 and TRBJ1-5, with TRBD1 as a possible D gene (6 bases). The CDR3 is 16 residues long. Germline V lookup: CDR1 LGHNA, CDR2 YNFKEQ. The germline V and J ends were trimmed by 4 bases and 1 base, with 14 bases remaining between them. CDR3 residues: CASSRISGVSNQPQHF. For the CDR3, the DNA is TGTGCCAGCAGCCGTATATCAGGGGTCAGCAATCAGCCCCAGCATTTT.

A single count supports this clone. V and J are TRBV7-9 and TRBJ2-7; the D gene could be TRBD1 or TRBD2 (5 bases each). This CDR3 is 13 amino acids long. V lost 4 bases and J lost 3, with 10 bases in between. Germline V lookup: CDR1 SEHNR, CDR2 FQNEAQ (reference sequence). The CDR3 region has the DNA TGTGCCAGCAGCTCCGGGACCTACTACGAGCAGTACTTC. Translated: CASSSGTYYEQYF.

This rearrangement joins TRBV4-1 to TRBJ2-1, with D tentatively TRBD1 (6 bases). Deletions cut 1 base from V and 0 bases from J, with 10 bases between. The V gene's germline CDR1 is MGHRA and CDR2 YSYEKL. This CDR3 has 16 residues. The CDR3 bases are TGCGCCAGCAGCCAAGTGGGACACAGCTCCTACAATGAGCAGTTCTTC. It yields the protein CASSQVGHSSYNEQFF.

The V and J genes are TRBV30 and TRBJ1-2; D is unresolved. This CDR3 has 13 amino acids. Per the germline V gene, CDR1 is GTSNPN and CDR2 is SVGIG (reference sequence). V was clipped by 4 bases and J by 4 bases, with 13 bases between them. The chain's CDR3 is CAWTIRPPYGYTF. CDR3 DNA: TGTGCCTGGACCATCCGGCCCCCCTATGGCTACACCTTC.

The rearrangement joins TRBV29-1 to TRBJ1-2; D is possibly TRBD1 (6 bases). The V end was cut by 4 bases, the J end by 3 bases, with 9 bases between. Germline V gene sequence: CDR1 SQVTM, CDR2 ANQGSEA. This CDR3 is built from 12 residues. CDR3 sequence: CSVVSGDYGYTF. The CDR3 nucleotides are TGCAGCGTTGTTTCAGGGGACTATGGCTACACCTTC.

CDR3 residues: CASNRGPNTEAFF. Written as DNA, the CDR3 is TGCGCCAGCAACCGTGGGCCGAACACTGAAGCTTTCTTT. The chain couples TRBV10-2 to TRBJ1-1; no definite D call. CDR3 length equals 13 residues. Germline CDR1 and CDR2: WSHSY and SAAADI. V gave up 7 bases and J gave up 1 base, with 10 bases separating them.

The chain links TRBV5-1 to TRBJ2-5; D not resolved. Germline CDR1 SGHRS, CDR2 YFSETQ. Trimming shortened V by 3 bases and J by 5 bases, and 8 bases separated the two germline ends. The CDR3 is made up of 12 amino acids. The CDR3 DNA is TGCGCCAGCAGCTCAACTTGGGAGACCCAGTACTTC. It codes for CASSSTWETQYF.

The V call is TRBV28, the J call TRBJ1-4; D is uncertain. Deletions cut 6 bases from V and 10 bases from J, with 12 bases between. Germline CDR1 is MDHEN and CDR2 is SYDVKM. This CDR3 is built from 12 residues. Here the CDR3 reads CASRVLRGKLFF. As DNA, the CDR3 is TGTGCCAGCAGAGTACTTAGAGGAAAACTGTTTTTT.

V gene TRBV5-4 combines with J gene TRBJ2-7, with a possible D match to TRBD2 (5 bases). Trimming left V 4 bases short and J 2 bases short, with 10 bases between. CDR1 and CDR2 from the germline V gene are SGHNT and YYREEE (reference sequence). The CDR3 is 13 residues long. The DNA for the CDR3 is TGTGCCAGCAGCACTGAGGGAGCCTACGAGCAGTACTTC. Encoded protein: CASSTEGAYEQYF.

The chain recombines TRBV18 with TRBJ1-6, with D uncertain. CDR1 is KGHSH and CDR2 is LQKENI in the germline V gene. V dropped 3 bases and J dropped 0 bases, with 6 bases sitting between them. The CDR3 totals 15 residues. The DNA of the CDR3 is TGTGCCAGCTCACCCGGGAGCTCCTATAATTCACCCCTCCACTTT. Its translation: CASSPGSSYNSPLHF.

The chain combines TRBV6-1 with TRBJ1-1; 7 bases are shared with TRBD1. There are 15 residues in the CDR3. Looked up from germline, CDR1 is MNHNS and CDR2 is SASEGT. V shed 2 bases, J shed 1 base, and the junction held 4 bases outside the gene matches. CDR3 sequence (DNA): TGTGCCAGCAGTGAAATGACAGGGTGGAACACTGAAGCTTTCTTT. Protein product: CASSEMTGWNTEAFF.

The V and J genes are TRBV18 and TRBJ1-2, with D possibly TRBD1 on 6 matching bases. The germline gives CDR1 KGHSH, CDR2 LQKENI. The CDR3 runs to 12 residues. V dropped 1 base and J dropped 14 bases, with 14 bases sitting between them. The CDR3 region has the DNA TGTGCCAGCTCACCACTCCAGGGGTCGGGAACCTTC. This codes for CASSPLQGSGTF.